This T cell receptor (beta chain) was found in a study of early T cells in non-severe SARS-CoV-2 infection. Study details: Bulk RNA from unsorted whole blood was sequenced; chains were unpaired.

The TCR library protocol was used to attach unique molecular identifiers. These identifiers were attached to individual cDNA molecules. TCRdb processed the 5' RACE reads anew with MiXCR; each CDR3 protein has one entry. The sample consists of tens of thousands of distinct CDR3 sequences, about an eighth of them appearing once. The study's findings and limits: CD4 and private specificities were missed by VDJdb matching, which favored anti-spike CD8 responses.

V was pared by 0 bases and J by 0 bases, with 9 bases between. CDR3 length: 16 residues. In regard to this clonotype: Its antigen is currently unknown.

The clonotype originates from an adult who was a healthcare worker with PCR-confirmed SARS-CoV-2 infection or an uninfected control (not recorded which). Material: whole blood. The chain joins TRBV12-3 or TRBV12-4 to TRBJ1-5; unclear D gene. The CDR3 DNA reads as TGTGCCAGCAGTTTAGCTGGAGGGTATAGCAATCAGCCCCAGCATTTT. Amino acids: CASSLAGGYSNQPQHF.